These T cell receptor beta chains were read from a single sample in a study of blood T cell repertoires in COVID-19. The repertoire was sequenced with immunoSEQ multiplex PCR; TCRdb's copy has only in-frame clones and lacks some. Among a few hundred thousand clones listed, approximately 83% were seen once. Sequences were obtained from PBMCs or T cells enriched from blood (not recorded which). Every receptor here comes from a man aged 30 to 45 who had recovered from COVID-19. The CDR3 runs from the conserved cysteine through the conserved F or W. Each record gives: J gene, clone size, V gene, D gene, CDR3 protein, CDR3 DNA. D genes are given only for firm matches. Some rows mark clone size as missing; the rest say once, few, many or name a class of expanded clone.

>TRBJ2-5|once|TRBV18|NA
CASSPRSTQETQYF
TGTGCCAGCTCACCAAGGAGCACCCAAGAGACCCAGTACTTC
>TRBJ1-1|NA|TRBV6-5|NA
CASSFTGSTEAFF
TGTGCCAGCAGTTTCACAGGGTCCACTGAAGCTTTCTTT
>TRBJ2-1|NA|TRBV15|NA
CATSTGGYTYNEQFF
TGTGCCACGTCAACGGGGGGCTATACCTACAATGAGCAGTTCTTC
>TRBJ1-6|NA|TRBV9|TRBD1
CASSAGQDNSPLHF
TGTGCCAGCAGCGCTGGACAGGATAATTCACCCCTCCACTTT
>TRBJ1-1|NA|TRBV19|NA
CASSPAGTEAFF
TGTGCCAGTAGTCCAGCAGGCACTGAAGCTTTCTTT
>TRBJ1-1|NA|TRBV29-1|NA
CSVEDRSGVTEAFF
TGCAGCGTTGAAGATCGGTCGGGGGTGACTGAAGCTTTCTTT
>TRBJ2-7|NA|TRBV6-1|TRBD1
CASSERQGVAYEQYF
TGTGCCAGCAGTGAGAGACAGGGGGTCGCCTACGAGCAGTACTTC
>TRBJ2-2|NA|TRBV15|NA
CATSRDLRIMNTGELFF
TGTGCCACCAGCAGAGATCTCAGGATAATGAACACCGGGGAGCTGTTTTTT
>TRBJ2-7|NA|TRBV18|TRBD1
CASSPFRRTGGSYEQYF
TGTGCCAGCTCACCCTTTCGGCGGACAGGGGGATCCTACGAGCAGTACTTC
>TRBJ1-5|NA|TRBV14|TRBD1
CASSQEGQISGYSNQPQHF
TGTGCCAGCAGCCAAGAGGGACAGATTTCAGGGTATAGCAATCAGCCCCAGCATTTT
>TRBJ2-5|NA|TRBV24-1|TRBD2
CATSDGLAGWDQETQYF
TGTGCCACCAGTGATGGACTAGCGGGGTGGGACCAAGAGACCCAGTACTTC
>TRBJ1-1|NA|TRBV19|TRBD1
CASTNRGRLDTEAFF
TGTGCCAGTACTAACAGGGGGCGCTTGGACACTGAAGCTTTCTTT
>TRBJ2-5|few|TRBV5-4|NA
CASSFRETQYF
TGTGCCAGCAGCTTTCGAGAGACCCAGTACTTC
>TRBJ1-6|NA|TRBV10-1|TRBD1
CASSDRGSYNSPLHF
TGCGCCAGCAGCGACAGGGGCTCCTATAATTCACCCCTCCACTTT
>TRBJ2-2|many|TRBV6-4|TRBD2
CASSGGATGELFF
TGTGCCAGCAGCGGGGGGGCCACCGGGGAGCTGTTTTTT
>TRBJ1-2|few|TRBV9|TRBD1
CASSVETGYGYTF
TGTGCCAGCAGCGTAGAGACAGGGTATGGCTACACCTTC
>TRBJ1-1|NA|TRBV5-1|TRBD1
CASSLFPGQINTEAFF
TGCGCCAGCAGCTTGTTCCCGGGACAGATAAACACTGAAGCTTTCTTT
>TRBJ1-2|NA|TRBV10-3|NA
CAISESRGYGYTF
TGTGCCATCAGTGAGTCCAGGGGCTATGGCTACACCTTC
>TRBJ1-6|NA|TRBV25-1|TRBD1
CASKSGTANSPLHF
TGTGCCAGCAAATCCGGGACAGCCAATTCACCCCTCCACTTT
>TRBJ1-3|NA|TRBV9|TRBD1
CASSPWGQVRTGNTIYF
TGTGCCAGCAGCCCCTGGGGACAGGTCAGGACTGGAAACACCATATATTTT
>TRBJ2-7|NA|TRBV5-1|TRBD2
CASIPDSRLAHEQYF
TGCGCCAGCATCCCAGACTCCCGACTAGCTCACGAGCAGTACTTC
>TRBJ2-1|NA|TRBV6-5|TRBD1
CASSYSGQGAREQFF
TGTGCCAGCAGTTACTCTGGACAGGGGGCGCGGGAGCAGTTCTTC
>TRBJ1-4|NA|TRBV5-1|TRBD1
CASSSRTGAEKLFF
TGCGCCAGCAGCTCACGGACAGGGGCTGAAAAACTGTTTTTT
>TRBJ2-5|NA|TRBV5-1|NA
CASSLDGSFSETQYF
TGCGCCAGCAGCTTGGATGGCTCTTTTTCGGAGACCCAGTACTTC
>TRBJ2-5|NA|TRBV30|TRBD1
CAWQGDAVQETQYF
TGTGCCTGGCAGGGGGATGCCGTACAAGAGACCCAGTACTTC
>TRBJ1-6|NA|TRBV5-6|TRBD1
CASSQRGRDRYNSPLHF
TGTGCCAGCAGCCAACGAGGCCGGGACAGGTATAATTCACCCCTCCACTTT
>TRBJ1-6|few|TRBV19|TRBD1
CATGTVTNSPLHF
TGTGCCACCGGGACAGTGACTAATTCACCCCTCCACTTT
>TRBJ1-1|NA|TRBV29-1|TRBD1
CSVEGTGASTEAFF
TGCAGCGTTGAAGGGACAGGGGCGAGCACTGAAGCTTTCTTT
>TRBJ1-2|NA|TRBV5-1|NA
CASSPDSNNYGYTF
TGCGCCAGCAGTCCGGACAGTAATAACTATGGCTACACCTTC
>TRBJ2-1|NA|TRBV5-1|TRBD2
CASSLVSGGQGYEQFF
TGCGCCAGCAGCTTGGTTAGCGGGGGGCAAGGGTATGAGCAGTTCTTC
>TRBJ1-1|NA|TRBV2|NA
CASTSNTEAFF
TGTGCCAGCACTTCTAACACTGAAGCTTTCTTT
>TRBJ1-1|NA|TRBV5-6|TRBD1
CASSSSILDRGNTEAFF
TGTGCCAGCAGCAGCAGTATCCTCGACAGGGGGAACACTGAAGCTTTCTTT
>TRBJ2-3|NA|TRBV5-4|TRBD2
CASSLGLAGVTSTDTQYF
TGTGCCAGCAGCTTGGGGCTAGCGGGGGTCACTAGCACAGATACGCAGTATTTT
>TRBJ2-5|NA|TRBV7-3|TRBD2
CASSLAGGRSETQYF
TGTGCCAGCAGCTTAGCGGGGGGGCGATCGGAGACCCAGTACTTC
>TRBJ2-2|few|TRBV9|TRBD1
CASNAPPGQGLGFTGELFF
TGTGCCAGCAACGCACCACCGGGACAGGGGCTCGGTTTTACCGGGGAGCTGTTTTTT
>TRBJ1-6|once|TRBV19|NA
CASSFSGNSPLHF
TGTGCCAGTAGCTTTTCGGGAAATTCACCCCTCCACTTT
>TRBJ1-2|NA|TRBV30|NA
CAWTPNRNYGYTF
TGTGCCTGGACCCCGAACAGGAACTATGGCTACACCTTC
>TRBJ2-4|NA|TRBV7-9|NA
CASSSQTGGNIQYF
TGTGCCAGCAGCTCGCAGACAGGCGGAAACATTCAGTACTTC
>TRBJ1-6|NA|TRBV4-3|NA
CASSHLTEPNSPLHF
TGCGCCAGCAGCCACCTGACAGAACCTAATTCACCCCTCCACTTT
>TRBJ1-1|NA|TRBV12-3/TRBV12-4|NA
CATGGWTNTEAFF
TGTGCCACGGGGGGGTGGACGAACACTGAAGCTTTCTTT
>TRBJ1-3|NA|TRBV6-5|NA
CASSYSRGSGNTIYF
TGTGCCAGCAGTTACTCCAGGGGCTCTGGAAACACCATATATTTT
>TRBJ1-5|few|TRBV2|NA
CASSETRMNQPQHF
TGTGCCAGCAGTGAGACACGGATGAATCAGCCCCAGCATTTT
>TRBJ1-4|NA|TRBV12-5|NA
CASDGNEKLFF
TGTGCTAGTGACGGGAATGAAAAACTGTTTTTT
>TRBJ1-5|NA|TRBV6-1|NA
CASSYGQFYYF
TGTGCCAGCAGTTATGGGCAGTTCTATTATTTT
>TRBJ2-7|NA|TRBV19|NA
CASSLDGQMTPRYEQYF
TGTGCCAGTAGCCTAGATGGACAGATGACACCTCGTTACGAGCAGTACTTC